The 25 T cell receptor beta chains below were found in one sample sequenced in a study of OX40 agonist ivuxolimab in advanced cancers. Sequenced by immunoSEQ multiplex PCR; TCRdb stores in-frame clones only, minus some. Of about 52,000 clones listed, roughly nine tenths are singletons. Sequencing was performed on CD4+ or CD8+ T cells sorted from blood, taken in a trial of the OX40 agonist ivuxolimab. These receptors all stem from an adult with an advanced solid tumor such as melanoma, head and neck, liver or kidney cancer.

The chain recombines TRBV6-1 with TRBJ2-7; TRBD2 is a possible D gene (5 bases). Germline CDR1 and CDR2: MNHNS and SASEGT. CDR3 length equals 16 residues. V dropped 4 bases and J dropped 0 bases, with 16 bases sitting between them. CDR3 protein: CASSGSGSQSSYEQYF. The CDR3 DNA is TGTGCCAGCAGTGGGTCGGGATCCCAAAGCTCCTACGAGCAGTACTTC.

The rearrangement uses TRBV30 and TRBJ2-3; D unresolved. Per germline, CDR1 GTSNPN and CDR2 SVGIG (reference sequence). Trimming pared 2 bases from V and 4 bases from J, leaving 22 bases between. The CDR3 totals 17 residues. The CDR3 sequence: CAWSPPFAGLRADTQYF. The DNA for the CDR3 is TGTGCCTGGAGTCCCCCCTTTGCAGGCCTCCGGGCAGATACGCAGTATTTT.

The J gene is TRBJ2-3, the V gene TRBV4-3; D is unclear. The V end was cut by 0 bases, the J end by 2 bases, with 9 bases between. Germline CDR1 is LGHNA and CDR2 is YSLEER. CDR3 length: 15 amino acids. The DNA of the CDR3 is TGCGCCAGCAGCCAAGAAGAGGCTGTCACAGATACGCAGTATTTT. Translating gives CASSQEEAVTDTQYF.

This chain uses TRBV12-5 with TRBJ2-3, with 8 nucleotides matching TRBD2. The CDR3 has 16 amino acids. Germline assignment: CDR1 LGHNT and CDR2 FRNRAP. V was pared by 3 bases and J by 0 bases, with 5 bases of the junction left unmatched. CDR3 region: CASGFQGGGSTDTQYF. CDR3 bases: TGTGCTAGTGGTTTCCAAGGCGGGGGGAGCACAGATACGCAGTATTTT.

This chain connects TRBV4-3 to TRBJ2-3, with a weak D call TRBD1 (6 bases). Germline lookup yields CDR1 LGHNA and CDR2 YSLEER. The CDR3 totals 17 residues. The V gene lost 6 bases and the J gene lost 0 bases, with 19 bases spanning the gap. The CDR3 protein is CASSQDRLTGSTDTQYF. The CDR3 DNA follows: TGCGCCAGCAGTCAGGACAGACTCACTGGTAGCACAGATACGCAGTATTTT.

Notes on this clone: One junction end does not reproduce the germline sequence, and a read error may be involved. This rearrangement joins TRBV6-1 to TRBJ2-6, with 7 bases lining up with TRBD1. CDR1 is MNHNS, CDR2 SASEGT, per germline. This CDR3 contains 17 residues. CDR3 nucleotide sequence: TGTGCCATCAGTGGTGACAGGGTTATGGCTGGGGCCAACGTCCTGACTTTC. Amino acids: CAISGDRVMAGANVLTF.

The chain employs TRBV7-6 and TRBJ1-6; 8 positions agree with TRBD1. J was trimmed by 10 bases and V by 4 bases; bases with no gene match: 9. Per germline, CDR1 SGHVS and CDR2 FNYEAQ. The CDR3 length is 15 residues. The DNA for the CDR3 is TGTGCCAGCAGCTCCGGACAGGGAGGATGGTCACCCCTCCACTTT. As protein: CASSSGQGGWSPLHF.

J is TRBJ2-7 and V is TRBV4-1, with 9 bases matching TRBD2. The CDR3 totals 16 residues. V dropped 1 base and J dropped 7; count of bases not matched to a gene: 11. Germline lookup yields CDR1 MGHRA and CDR2 YSYEKL. The CDR3 spells CASSQGPSGNPSEQYF. The CDR3 nucleotides read TGCGCCAGCAGCCAAGGGCCTAGCGGGAACCCTAGTGAGCAGTACTTC.

This clone was detected a few times. The CDR3 DNA is TGTGCCAGCAGTTCCCCTAGGGGTACGAATGAGCAGTTCTTC. As protein: CASSSPRGTNEQFF. The chain has TRBV28 and TRBJ2-1; tentative D call: TRBD1 (5 bases). CDR1 is MDHEN, CDR2 SYDVKM, per germline. The V end lost 4 bases, the J end lost 7 bases, and 14 bases lay between the germline ends. This CDR3 has 14 amino acids.

The V and J genes are TRBV6-5 and TRBJ2-3; D possibly corresponds to TRBD1 (5 bases). V was clipped by 5 bases and J by 1 base, with 13 bases between them. Germline CDR1 is MNHEY and CDR2 is SVGAGI. This CDR3 comprises 15 residues. CDR3 in DNA: TGTGCCAGCAGTAAAGACAGCTGGGGCACAGATACGCAGTATTTT. Translating it yields CASSKDSWGTDTQYF.

The J gene is TRBJ1-1, the V gene TRBV4-1; D is perhaps TRBD1 (5 bases). This CDR3 region has 15 residues. The germline V gene has CDR1 MGHRA and CDR2 YSYEKL. V lost 0 bases and J 0 bases, leaving 8 bases between the germline ends. CDR3 sequence: CASSQDWGMNTEAFF. The CDR3 DNA is TGCGCCAGCAGCCAAGATTGGGGGATGAACACTGAAGCTTTCTTT.

The table lists this clone with a count of one. The CDR3 is CASSLEQGVDGYTF. The CDR3, as DNA: TGTGCCAGCAGCTTGGAACAGGGAGTAGATGGCTACACCTTC. V usage is TRBV5-4 and J usage is TRBJ1-2, with D possibly TRBD1 on 6 matching bases. CDR3 length: 14 residues. In germline, CDR1 is SGHNT, CDR2 YYREEE (reference sequence). V was pared by 0 bases and J by 6 bases, with 12 bases between.

This clone occurred once. The V and J genes are TRBV18 and TRBJ2-3; 8 bases are shared with TRBD1. The CDR3 loop spans 15 amino acids. Per germline, CDR1 KGHSH and CDR2 LQKENI. V was clipped by 4 bases and J by 3 bases; unmatched bases: 6. This CDR3 reads CASSRSGGATDTQYF. For the CDR3, the DNA is TGTGCCAGCTCACGGTCAGGGGGCGCGACAGATACGCAGTATTTT.

The CDR3, as DNA: TGCGCCAGCAACGTGGGCCAGAGGGGGACACAAAGGGGTGAGCAGTTCTTC. It specifies CASNVGQRGTQRGEQFF. This chain uses TRBV5-1 with TRBJ2-1, with D possibly matching TRBD1 (6 bases). The CDR3 length is 17 residues. V shed 6 bases and J shed 9 bases, with 28 bases lying between them. Germline values: CDR1 SGHRS, CDR2 YFSETQ.

The rearrangement uses TRBV6-4 and TRBJ2-1; 11 bases are shared with TRBD2. CDR3 length: 15 amino acids. Germline trimming cut 7 bases from V and 6 bases from J; bases unmatched to any gene: 8. Germline V gene sequence: CDR1 MRHNA, CDR2 SNTAGT. CDR3 DNA sequence: TGTGCCAGCATTCCGGGACTAGCGGAAATCAATGAGCAGTTCTTC. It codes for CASIPGLAEINEQFF.

The rearrangement links TRBV4-1 to TRBJ1-3, with 8 nucleotides matching TRBD1. Germline CDR1 MGHRA, CDR2 YSYEKL. The CDR3 is made up of 15 amino acids. V dropped 1 base and J dropped 4; count of bases not matched to a gene: 3. CDR3 region: CASSQAQGEGNTIYF. CDR3 DNA: TGCGCCAGCAGCCAAGCACAGGGGGAAGGAAACACCATATATTTT.

The chain couples TRBV4-2 to TRBJ2-1; 7 nucleotides align to TRBD2. Losses at the gene ends were 0 bases for V and 9 bases for J; bases not matched to a gene: 8. Germline V gives CDR1 LGHNA, CDR2 YNFKEQ. This CDR3 is built from 15 residues. CDR3 coding DNA: TGTGCCAGCAGCCAAGAGGGCGGGGGAGGTAGTGAGCAGTTCTTC. This encodes CASSQEGGGGSEQFF.

V gene TRBV7-9 combines with J gene TRBJ2-1; maybe TRBD2 (5 bases). The CDR3 covers 17 residues. Germline CDR1 and CDR2: SEHNR and FQNEAQ (reference sequence). The V end was cut by 4 bases, the J end by 4 bases, with 20 bases between. The CDR3 coding sequence is TGTGCCAGCAGCTCCCTTGAGGGAGAGGTCACTTACAATGAGCAGTTCTTC. It translates to CASSSLEGEVTYNEQFF.

This clone has more than one count but fewer than ten. CDR3 sequence reads: CASSRAASSPLHF. The CDR3, as DNA: TGCGCCAGCAGCCGAGCCGCCAGTTCACCCCTCCACTTT. This chain joins TRBV4-1 and TRBJ1-6; the D is unclear. This CDR3 has 13 amino acids. Germline CDR1 and CDR2: MGHRA and YSYEKL. Trimming shortened V by 4 bases and J by 9 bases, and 10 bases separated the two germline ends.

This clone was picked up a small number of times. J is TRBJ2-7 and V is TRBV7-2, with unresolved D. The CDR3 spans 16 residues. V was trimmed by 7 bases and J by 0 bases, leaving 19 bases between them. Germline V gives CDR1 SGHTA, CDR2 FQGNSA. The CDR3 sequence is CASTNKPLGRSYEQYF. The CDR3 bases are TGTGCCAGCACCAATAAACCTCTTGGTCGCTCCTACGAGCAGTACTTC.

This clone appeared a single time. The junction and the germline gene differ at one end; a read error may be behind it. The identical CDR3 is also encoded by other nucleotide sequences in the sample. The V and J genes are TRBV6-4 and TRBJ2-3, with 11 positions matching TRBD1. The germline gives CDR1 MRHNA, CDR2 SNTAGT. This CDR3 contains 15 residues. The CDR3 protein is CASSDSGQGADTQYF. For the CDR3, the DNA is TGTGCCAGCAGCGACTCGGGACAGGGGGCAGATACGCAGTATTTT.

This rearrangement joins TRBV7-2 to TRBJ2-7; 8 bases agree with TRBD2. The germline CDR1 and CDR2 sequences are SGHTA and FQGNSA. V lost 3 bases, J lost 4 bases, and 5 bases stayed unmatched. The CDR3 totals 14 residues. The CDR3 loop is CASSFGGGSYEQYF. CDR3 nucleotides: TGTGCCAGCAGCTTTGGCGGGGGGAGTTACGAGCAGTACTTC. The whole variable domain, filled in from reference TRBV7-2 and TRBJ2-7, reads GAGVSQSPSNKVTEKGKDVELRCDPISGHTALYWYRQSLGQGLEFLIYFQGNSAPDKSGLPSDRFSAERTGGSVSTLTIQRTQQEDSAVYLCASSFGGGSYEQYFGPGTRLTVT.

This clone was observed once. The chain has TRBV5-4 and TRBJ2-2, with 8 nucleotides matching TRBD2. Germline V lookup: CDR1 SGHNT, CDR2 YYREEE (reference sequence). This CDR3 is 17 amino acids long. J was trimmed by 3 bases and V by 4 bases; bases with no gene match: 11. The CDR3 sequence is CASSLTGLADYTGELFF. CDR3 DNA sequence: TGTGCCAGCAGCCTAACCGGACTAGCTGATTACACCGGGGAGCTGTTTTTT.

This chain connects TRBV19 to TRBJ1-1, with 7 bases lining up with TRBD1. The CDR3 is made up of 13 amino acids. V gave up 11 bases and J gave up 4 bases; unmatched junction bases: 10. Germline assignment: CDR1 LNHDA and CDR2 SQIVND (reference sequence). CDR3 nucleotide sequence: TGTGCCGGCCGGGACAGAGATTTCACTGAAGCTTTCTTT. This codes for CAGRDRDFTEAFF.

The chain links TRBV4-1 to TRBJ1-2; D gene unclear. V lost 3 bases to trimming and J lost 9 bases, with 14 bases between them. This CDR3 comprises 13 residues. Germline CDR1 is MGHRA and CDR2 is YSYEKL. CDR3 residues: CASSHLGGESYTF. The CDR3 nucleotides read TGCGCCAGCAGCCATCTAGGTGGGGAGAGCTACACCTTC.